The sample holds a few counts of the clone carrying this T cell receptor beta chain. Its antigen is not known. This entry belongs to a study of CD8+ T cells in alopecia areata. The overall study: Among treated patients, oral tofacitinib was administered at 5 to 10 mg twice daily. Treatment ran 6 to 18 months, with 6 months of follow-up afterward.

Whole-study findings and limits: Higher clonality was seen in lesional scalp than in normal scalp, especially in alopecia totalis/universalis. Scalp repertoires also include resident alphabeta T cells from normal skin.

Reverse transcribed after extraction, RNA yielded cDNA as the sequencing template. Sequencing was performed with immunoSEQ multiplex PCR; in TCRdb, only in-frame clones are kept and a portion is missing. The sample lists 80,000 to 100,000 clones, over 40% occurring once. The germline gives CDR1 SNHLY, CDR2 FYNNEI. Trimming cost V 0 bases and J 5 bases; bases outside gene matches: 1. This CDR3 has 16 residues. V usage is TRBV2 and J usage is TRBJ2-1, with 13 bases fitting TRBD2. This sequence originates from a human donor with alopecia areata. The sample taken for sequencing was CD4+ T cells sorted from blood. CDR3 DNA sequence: TGTGCCAGCAGTGAAGCCGGACTAGCGGGAGACAATGAGCAGTTCTTC. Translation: CASSEAGLAGDNEQFF. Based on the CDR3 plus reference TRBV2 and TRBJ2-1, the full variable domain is EPEVTQTPSHQVTQMGQEVILRCVPISNHLYFYWYRQILGQKVEFLVSFYNNEISEKSEIFDDQFSVERPDGSNFTLKIRSTKLEDSAMYFCASSEAGLAGDNEQFFGPGTRLTVL.